The 28 T cell receptor beta chains reported below all come from one sample, sequenced in a study of human T cells and chemical hapten exposure. TCRdb processed the RACE reads anew with MiXCR; each CDR3 protein has one entry. Of fewer than 45,000 distinct CDR3 sequences listed, 10% are singletons. Time point here: pre-sensitization, week 0. Treatment here: therapeutic diphenylcyclopropenone sensitization with weekly scalp DPC. It was unfractionated whole blood from which total RNA was extracted. This specimen was whole blood, taken in connection with sensitization to the hapten diphenylcyclopropenone (DPC). The origin of the receptors is a man between 45 and 60 years old with alopecia areata. Some clones in this sample may be carry-over from other donors' samples.

This clonotype came up many times. V gene TRBV12-3 or TRBV12-4 combines with J gene TRBJ2-1; the match to TRBD2 covers 11 bases. Trimming took 6 bases from V and 7 from J; bases not matched to a gene: 11. This CDR3 contains 16 residues. As DNA, the CDR3 is TGTGCCAGCAGGCTTTCACTAGCGGGAGTCTGGAATGAGCAGTTCTTC. Encoded protein: CASRLSLAGVWNEQFF.

This clonotype was counted a few times. The V and J genes are TRBV24-1 and TRBJ2-1, with 10 positions matching TRBD2. The CDR3 is 16 amino acids. V was clipped by 7 bases and J by 5 bases; unmatched bases: 10. Germline CDR1 is KGHDR and CDR2 is SFDVKD. Here the CDR3 reads CATSIRTSGSDNEQFF. The DNA of the CDR3 is TGTGCCACCAGCATTCGGACTAGCGGATCAGACAATGAGCAGTTCTTC.

In its sample, this clonotype was seen many times. The genes are TRBV20-1 and TRBJ2-7; D is possibly TRBD2 (5 bases). The length of the CDR3 is 12 residues. CDR1 is DFQATT, CDR2 SNEGSKA, per germline (reference sequence). Trimming cost V 2 bases and J 2 bases, with 7 bases left between them. The CDR3 region has the DNA TGCAGTGCTAGATCTAGCACCTACGAGCAGTACTTC. This translates into CSARSSTYEQYF.

This clonotype was seen ten or more times. The V gene is TRBV7-9, the J gene TRBJ2-1; 10 nucleotides match TRBD2. J lost 7 bases, V lost 3 bases, and 6 bases had no gene match. The CDR3 spans 15 residues. The germline V gene encodes CDR1 SEHNR and CDR2 FQNEAQ (reference sequence). The CDR3 reads CASSFVSGRSNEQFF. CDR3 coding DNA: TGTGCCAGCAGCTTTGTTAGCGGGAGGTCGAATGAGCAGTTCTTC.

This clonotype was picked up a small number of times. V usage is TRBV4-1 and J usage is TRBJ2-3; D gene unclear. The CDR3 consists of 17 residues. Per the germline V gene, CDR1 is MGHRA and CDR2 is YSYEKL. V lost 0 bases and J lost 0, with 13 bases in between. The CDR3 loop is CASSQDIPEWSTDTQYF. The CDR3 nucleotides are TGCGCCAGCAGCCAAGACATCCCGGAGTGGAGCACAGATACGCAGTATTTT.

This clonotype was detected a few times. V gene TRBV6-2 or TRBV6-3 combines with J gene TRBJ2-7; possibly TRBD1 for D (6 bases). Trimming cost V 2 bases and J 4 bases, with 24 bases left between them. The CDR3 spans 18 residues. Germline lookup yields CDR1 MNHEY and CDR2 SVGEGT. CDR3 amino acids: CASSYLPRPQGFRYEQYF. For the CDR3, the DNA is TGTGCCAGCAGTTACCTCCCCCGGCCTCAGGGGTTTCGGTACGAGCAGTACTTC.

This clonotype was found many times. This rearrangement joins TRBV5-5 to TRBJ2-3; 11 bases align to TRBD1. V lost 4 bases and J lost 9; bases outside the gene matches: 4. Germline-derived CDR1 and CDR2 are SGHKS and YYEKEE (reference sequence). The CDR3 totals 13 residues. The CDR3 DNA is TGTGCCAGCAGCGGGGACAGGGGGACGACGCAGTATTTT. Encoded protein: CASSGDRGTTQYF.

This clonotype was seen ten or more times. The chain is built from TRBV7-2 and TRBJ2-3; D is possibly TRBD1 (5 bases). This CDR3 contains 14 residues. Deletions cut 3 bases from V and 2 bases from J, with 9 bases between. The germline CDR1 and CDR2 sequences are SGHTA and FQGNSA. The CDR3 sequence is CASSLTASTDTQYF. CDR3 DNA sequence: TGTGCCAGCAGCTTGACAGCTTCCACAGATACGCAGTATTTT.

This clonotype was recorded a few times. V gene TRBV28 combines with J gene TRBJ2-7; 10 bases fit TRBD1. Unmatched junction bases numbered 8, after V lost 6 bases and J lost 3 bases. The CDR3 extends over 15 amino acids. Germline values: CDR1 MDHEN, CDR2 SYDVKM. Written as DNA, the CDR3 is TGTGCCAGCAGCCCGCCGGGACAGGGGCGCTACGAGCAGTACTTC. Amino acids: CASSPPGQGRYEQYF. Full variable domain (remainder filled in from reference TRBV28 and TRBJ2-7): DVKVTQSSRYLVKRTGEKVFLECVQDMDHENMFWYRQDPGLGLRLIYFSYDVKMKEKGDIPEGYSVSREKKERFSLILESASTNQTSMYLCASSPPGQGRYEQYFGPGTRLTVT.

This clonotype was counted ten times or more. This chain links TRBV3-1 with TRBJ1-1, with no clear D. Trimming stripped 3 bases from V and 6 bases from J, with 8 bases between. The CDR3 extends over 12 amino acids. Per the germline V gene, CDR1 is LGHDT and CDR2 is YNNKEL (reference sequence). The CDR3 protein is CASSQGLAEAFF. Here the CDR3 DNA reads TGTGCCAGCAGCCAGGGCCTCGCTGAAGCTTTCTTT.

This clonotype has a count of ten or more. V and J are TRBV28 and TRBJ1-5; 10 bases agree with TRBD1. The CDR3 is 16 residues long. Unmatched junction bases numbered 7, after V lost 4 bases and J lost 4 bases. The germline CDR1 and CDR2 sequences are MDHEN and SYDVKM. The CDR3 region has the DNA TGTGCCAGCAGTTCTCCCGGGACAGGGGAAAATCAGCCCCAGCATTTT. This sequence encodes CASSSPGTGENQPQHF.

This clonotype showed up many times. J is TRBJ2-1 and V is TRBV11-3; D may be TRBD2 (6 bases). Trimming stripped 3 bases from V and 9 bases from J, with 15 bases between. The CDR3 extends over 14 amino acids. Per the germline V gene, CDR1 is SGHNT and CDR2 is YENEEA. CDR3 loop: CASSFTSYPGEQFF. The CDR3 nucleotides are TGTGCCAGCAGCTTCACTAGCTATCCGGGTGAGCAGTTCTTC.

This clonotype was seen ten or more times. The chain is built from TRBV3-1 and TRBJ2-5; a weak D match, TRBD2 (5 bases). This CDR3 region has 13 residues. Trimming took off 3 bases at V and 4 bases at J, with 9 bases between the two ends. CDR1 and CDR2 from the germline V gene are LGHDT and YNNKEL (reference sequence). This chain's CDR3 is CASSQGVGETQYF. Here the CDR3 DNA reads TGTGCCAGCAGCCAGGGAGTTGGAGAGACCCAGTACTTC.

The CDR3 DNA is TGCAGCGTTGAGAGACTAGTATCCACAGATACGCAGTATTTT. Amino acids: CSVERLVSTDTQYF. This chain connects TRBV29-1 to TRBJ2-3; a weak D match, TRBD2 (6 bases). This CDR3 region has 14 residues. V was trimmed by 3 bases and J by 2 bases, leaving 12 bases between them. In germline, CDR1 is SQVTM, CDR2 ANQGSEA.

Only a few counts were recorded for this clonotype. V gene TRBV10-3 combines with J gene TRBJ2-5; D not certain. The V and J ends lost 3 bases and 2 bases respectively, with 1 base between them. From germline, CDR1 is ENHRY and CDR2 SYGVKD. This CDR3 region has 11 residues. DNA of the CDR3: TGTGCCATCAGTGAACAAGAGACCCAGTACTTC. Amino acid sequence: CAISEQETQYF.

This clonotype was seen a few times. This sequence joins TRBV29-1 and TRBJ2-1; 14 nucleotides line up with TRBD2. The V segment lost 7 bases and the J segment 7 bases; nucleotides outside the gene matches: 12. The CDR3 length is 16 residues. Germline CDR1 SQVTM, CDR2 ANQGSEA. The CDR3 spells CSARTSGRTGVNEQFF. CDR3 sequence (DNA): TGCAGCGCCCGGACTAGCGGGAGGACGGGAGTGAATGAGCAGTTCTTC.

This clonotype was counted at least ten times. In DNA form, the CDR3 reads TGTGCCAGCTCACCCACACGGGTTGATAATTCACCCCTCCACTTT. Translating gives CASSPTRVDNSPLHF. The rearrangement uses TRBV18 and TRBJ1-6; unclear D gene. V was cut by 3 bases and J by 5 bases, with 11 bases left in between. CDR1 and CDR2 (germline): KGHSH, LQKENI. This CDR3 is 15 amino acids long.

This clonotype was found many times. The chain is built from TRBV7-6 and TRBJ2-7; D may be TRBD1 (5 bases). Trimming pared 6 bases from V and 0 bases from J, leaving 12 bases between. CDR3 length: 14 residues. Looked up from germline, CDR1 is SGHVS and CDR2 is FNYEAQ. In DNA form, the CDR3 reads TGTGCCAGCAGACCCAGGGATCCCTCCTACGAGCAGTACTTC. Translated: CASRPRDPSYEQYF.

The chain couples TRBV27 to TRBJ2-3; 7 bases map to TRBD1. V lost 2 bases, J lost 4 bases, and 3 bases stayed unmatched. Germline V CDR1 and CDR2: MNHEY, SMNVEV (reference sequence). The CDR3 length is 14 residues. Written as DNA, the CDR3 is TGTGCCAGCAGTTTACGGGACAGTTCAGATACGCAGTATTTT. Its protein is CASSLRDSSDTQYF.

Ten or more counts support this clonotype. A junction boundary mismatches the germline segment, possibly from a read error. This chain uses TRBV20-1 with TRBJ2-7, with TRBD2 matching over 9 bases. Germline loops: CDR1 DFQATT, CDR2 SNEGSKA (reference sequence). The CDR3 totals 16 residues. This chain's CDR3 is CSARDLRLAAYYEQYF. CDR3 bases: TGCAGTGCTAGAGATCTTAGACTAGCGGCTTATTACGAACAGTACTTC.

This clonotype was observed at least ten times. This rearrangement joins TRBV18 to TRBJ2-3; 8 nucleotides line up with TRBD1. V dropped 1 base and J dropped 6; count of bases not matched to a gene: 6. This CDR3 contains 15 residues. Germline V gene lookup returns CDR1 KGHSH and CDR2 LQKENI. The chain's CDR3 is CASSPRQGAGDTQYF. CDR3 DNA sequence: TGTGCCAGCTCACCACGCCAGGGGGCCGGGGATACGCAGTATTTT.

The table lists this clonotype with a few counts. This chain links TRBV29-1 with TRBJ2-7, with D unresolved. Trimming pared 4 bases from V and 2 bases from J, leaving 9 bases between. The CDR3 is made up of 12 amino acids. Germline CDR1 SQVTM, CDR2 ANQGSEA. CDR3 nucleotides: TGCAGCGTTGCTACTCGGGCCTACGAGCAGTACTTC. Protein product: CSVATRAYEQYF.

This clonotype was found many times. The chain uses TRBV5-1 and TRBJ1-4; maybe TRBD1 (5 bases). The CDR3 covers 17 residues. Per germline, CDR1 SGHRS and CDR2 YFSETQ. Trimming stripped 1 base from V and 0 bases from J, with 13 bases between. For the CDR3, the DNA is TGCGCCAGCAGCTTGTGGGGGAGGCAGGCAACTAATGAAAAACTGTTTTTT. Its translation: CASSLWGRQATNEKLFF.

The table lists this clonotype with many counts. V is TRBV20-1 and J is TRBJ2-2, with D possibly TRBD2 on 6 matching bases. In germline, CDR1 is DFQATT, CDR2 SNEGSKA (reference sequence). This CDR3 spans 14 amino acids. V lost 5 bases, J lost 7 bases, and 17 bases lay in between. CDR3 sequence reads: CSAHGGPQFGELFF. CDR3 DNA: TGCAGTGCTCACGGGGGTCCGCAGTTCGGGGAGCTGTTTTTT.

The table lists this clonotype with many counts. The chain couples TRBV11-1 to TRBJ2-4; tentative D call: TRBD1 (5 bases). Germline V lookup: CDR1 SGHAT, CDR2 FQDESV (reference sequence). V was trimmed by 5 bases and J by 4 bases, leaving 18 bases between them. This CDR3 is built from 16 residues. This CDR3 reads CASSLMQGPEKNIQYF. The CDR3 bases are TGTGCCAGCAGCCTGATGCAGGGCCCTGAAAAAAACATTCAGTACTTC. The complete variable domain, with remaining parts taken from reference TRBV11-1 and TRBJ2-4, reads EAEVAQSPRYKITEKSQAVAFWCDPISGHATLYWYRQILGQGPELLVQFQDESVVDDSQLPKDRFSAERLKGVDSTLKIQPAELGDSAMYLCASSLMQGPEKNIQYFGAGTRLSVL.

The rearrangement links TRBV29-1 to TRBJ1-2; D ambiguous. V was pared by 6 bases and J by 6 bases, with 14 bases between. Germline loops: CDR1 SQVTM, CDR2 ANQGSEA. The CDR3 sequence is 12 residues long. DNA of the CDR3: TGCAGCGTACCCAGCCTAAGGGATGGCTACACCTTC. This codes for CSVPSLRDGYTF.

The chain employs TRBV11-2 and TRBJ2-7; 11 bases are a match to TRBD2. Germline lookup yields CDR1 SGHAT and CDR2 FQNNGV. V shed 4 bases, J shed 7 bases, and the junction held 6 bases outside the gene matches. CDR3 length equals 14 residues. In nucleotides, the CDR3 is TGTGCCAGCAGCTATGGGACTAGCGGATGGGAGCAGTACTTC. Translating it yields CASSYGTSGWEQYF.

This clonotype has more than one count but fewer than ten. The chain links TRBV7-9 to TRBJ2-1; TRBD1 might be the D (6 bases). The CDR3 sequence is 15 residues long. Trimming shortened V by 4 bases and J by 6 bases, and 16 bases separated the two germline ends. Germline V gene sequence: CDR1 SEHNR, CDR2 FQNEAQ (reference sequence). The DNA of the CDR3 is TGTGCCAGCAGCTCTCAGGGGCCTAGCTCCAATGAGCAGTTCTTC. The encoded protein is CASSSQGPSSNEQFF.